What follows are 2 T cell receptor gamma chains derived from one specimen sequenced in a study of gamma-delta T cells after stem cell transplantation. TCRdb re-called clones from the RT-PCR reads via CATT. The repertoire holds around 3,500 gamma-chain clones, with over 4% as singletons. Sequences were obtained from gamma-delta T cells. The source of these receptors is a human donor. It is not recorded whose cells these are; they may come from a transplant donor.

This clone is labeled as medium-sized (0.01 to 0.1%). This sample includes further DNA sequences coding for the same CDR3. The rearrangement links TRGV9 to TRGJ1 or TRGJ2. V lost 1 base and J lost 10; bases outside the gene matches: 4. Germline V CDR1 and CDR2: GITISATS, ISYDGTV (reference sequence). This CDR3 contains 11 residues. CDR3 residues: CALWEVRKKLF. The CDR3 DNA reads TGTGCCTTGTGGGAGGTTAGGAAGAAACTCTTT.

In its sample, this clone is medium-sized. CDR3 coding DNA: TGTGCCACCTGGATCACACACCGGGATTATAAGAAACTCTTT. It is translated as CATWITHRDYKKLF. The chain combines TRGV2 with TRGJ1 or TRGJ2. Germline V gives CDR1 EGSNGY, CDR2 YDSYNSKV. V trimming: 6 bases; J trimming: 5 bases; junction bases outside the gene matches: 13. The CDR3 is made up of 14 amino acids.